The entry below describes one TCR beta chain. Its matching antigen is unknown. This sample stems from a study of T cells in tumors after PD-1 blockade. Study as a whole: No patient had prior checkpoint blockade, systemic immunosuppression, or radiotherapy within 4 weeks. Each patient got pembrolizumab 200 mg every 3 weeks or cemiplimab 350 mg every 2 weeks. A subset received ongoing vismodegib 150 mg daily alongside anti-PD-1 therapy. Study results and caveats: Peripheral recruitment is suggested, as some novel exhausted tumor clones were in pre-treatment blood.

Produced via immunoSEQ multiplex PCR; TCRdb's table is partial and in-frame only. The sample records 34,000 or so clones, roughly two thirds being singletons. Germline V gene sequence: CDR1 MDHEN, CDR2 SYDVKM. CDR3 size: 13 residues. The V and J ends lost 5 bases and 0 bases respectively, with 8 bases between them. Here the sequenced sample was PBMCs, taken after anti-PD-1 treatment. The TCR originated in a human donor with basal cell carcinoma. The V and J genes are TRBV28 and TRBJ2-7; no firm D call. The CDR3: CASSPGRSYEQYF. The DNA of the CDR3 is TGTGCCAGCAGTCCCGGGCGCTCCTACGAGCAGTACTTC.